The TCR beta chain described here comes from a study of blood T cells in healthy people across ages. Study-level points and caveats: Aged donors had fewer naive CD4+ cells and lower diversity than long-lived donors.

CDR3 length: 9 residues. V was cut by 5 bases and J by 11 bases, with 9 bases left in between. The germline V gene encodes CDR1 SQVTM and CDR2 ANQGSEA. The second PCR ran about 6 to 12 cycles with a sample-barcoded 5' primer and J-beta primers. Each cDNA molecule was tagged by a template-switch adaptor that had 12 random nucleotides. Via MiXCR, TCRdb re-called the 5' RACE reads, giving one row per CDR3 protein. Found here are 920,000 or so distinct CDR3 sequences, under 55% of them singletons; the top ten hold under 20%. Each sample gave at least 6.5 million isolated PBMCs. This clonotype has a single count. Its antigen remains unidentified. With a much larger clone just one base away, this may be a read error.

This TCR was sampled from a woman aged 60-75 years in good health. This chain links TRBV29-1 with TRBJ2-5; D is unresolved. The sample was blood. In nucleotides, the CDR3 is TGCAGCGTTAGCAATGAGCAGTACTTC. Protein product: CSVSNEQYF.